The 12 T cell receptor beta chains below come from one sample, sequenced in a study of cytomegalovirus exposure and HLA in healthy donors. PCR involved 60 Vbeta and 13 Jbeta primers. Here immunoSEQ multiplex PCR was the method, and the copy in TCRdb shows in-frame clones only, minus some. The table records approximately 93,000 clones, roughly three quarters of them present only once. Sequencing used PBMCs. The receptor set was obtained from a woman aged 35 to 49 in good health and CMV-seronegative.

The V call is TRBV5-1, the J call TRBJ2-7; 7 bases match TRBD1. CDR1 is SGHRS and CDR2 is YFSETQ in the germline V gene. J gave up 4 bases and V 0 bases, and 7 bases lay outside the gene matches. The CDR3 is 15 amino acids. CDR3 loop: CASSLALGQSYEQYF. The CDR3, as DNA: TGCGCCAGCAGCTTGGCCCTGGGACAGTCTTACGAGCAGTACTTC.

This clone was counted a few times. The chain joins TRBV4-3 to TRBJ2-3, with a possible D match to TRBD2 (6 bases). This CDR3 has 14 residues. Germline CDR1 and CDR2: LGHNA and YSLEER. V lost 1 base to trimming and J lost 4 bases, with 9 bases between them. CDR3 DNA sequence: TGCGCCAGCAGCCAAGGCGGGGACTCAGATACGCAGTATTTT. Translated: CASSQGGDSDTQYF.

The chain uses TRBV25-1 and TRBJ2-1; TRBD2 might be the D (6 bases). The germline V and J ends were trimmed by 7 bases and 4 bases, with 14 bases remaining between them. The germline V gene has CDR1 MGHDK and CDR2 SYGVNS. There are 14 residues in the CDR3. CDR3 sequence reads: CASTAGGAYNEQFF. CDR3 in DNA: TGTGCCAGCACCGCTGGCGGGGCTTACAATGAGCAGTTCTTC.

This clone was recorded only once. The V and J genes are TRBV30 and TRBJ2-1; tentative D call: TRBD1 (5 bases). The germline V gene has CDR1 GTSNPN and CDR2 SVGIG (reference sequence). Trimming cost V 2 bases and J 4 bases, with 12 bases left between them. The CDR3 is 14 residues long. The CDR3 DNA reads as TGTGCCTGGAGTATCCTCTCAGGGTACAATGAGCAGTTCTTC. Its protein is CAWSILSGYNEQFF.

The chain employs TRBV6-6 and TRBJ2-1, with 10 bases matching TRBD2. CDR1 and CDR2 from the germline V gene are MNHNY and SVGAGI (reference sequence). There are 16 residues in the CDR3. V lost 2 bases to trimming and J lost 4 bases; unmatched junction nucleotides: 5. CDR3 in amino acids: CASSYKRGGSYNEQFF. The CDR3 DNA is TGTGCCAGCAGTTACAAGCGGGGGGGATCATACAATGAGCAGTTCTTC.

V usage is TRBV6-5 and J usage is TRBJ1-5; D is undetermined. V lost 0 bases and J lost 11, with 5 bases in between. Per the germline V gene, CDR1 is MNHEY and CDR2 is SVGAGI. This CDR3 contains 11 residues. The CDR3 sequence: CASSYSRAQHF. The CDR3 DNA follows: TGTGCCAGCAGTTACTCTCGGGCCCAGCATTTT.

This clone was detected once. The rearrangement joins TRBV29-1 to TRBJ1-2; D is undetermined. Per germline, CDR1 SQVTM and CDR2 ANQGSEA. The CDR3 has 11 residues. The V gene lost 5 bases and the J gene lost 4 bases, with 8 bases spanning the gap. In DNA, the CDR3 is TGCAGCGTTTCCAACAGCTATGGCTACACCTTC. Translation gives CSVSNSYGYTF.

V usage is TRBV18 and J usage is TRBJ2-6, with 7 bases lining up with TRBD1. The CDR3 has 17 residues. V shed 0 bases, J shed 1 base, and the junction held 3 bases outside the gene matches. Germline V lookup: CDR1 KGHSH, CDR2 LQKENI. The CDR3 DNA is TGTGCCAGCTCACCACCGACAGGGAAATCTGGGGCCAACGTCCTGACTTTC. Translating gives CASSPPTGKSGANVLTF.

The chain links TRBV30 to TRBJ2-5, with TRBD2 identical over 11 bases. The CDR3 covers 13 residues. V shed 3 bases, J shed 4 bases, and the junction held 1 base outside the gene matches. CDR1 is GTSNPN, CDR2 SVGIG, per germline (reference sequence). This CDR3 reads CAWSGTSGETQYF. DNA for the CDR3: TGTGCCTGGAGCGGGACTAGCGGAGAGACCCAGTACTTC. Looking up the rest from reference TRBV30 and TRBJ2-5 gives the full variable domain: SQTIHQWPATLVQPVGSPLSLECTVEGTSNPNLYWYRQAAGRGLQLLFYSVGIGQISSEVPQNLSASRPQDRQFILSSKKLLLSDSGFYLCAWSGTSGETQYFGPGTRLLVL.

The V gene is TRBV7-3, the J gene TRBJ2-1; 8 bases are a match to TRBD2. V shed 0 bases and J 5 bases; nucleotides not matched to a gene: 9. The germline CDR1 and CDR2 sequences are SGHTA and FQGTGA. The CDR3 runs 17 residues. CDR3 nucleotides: TGTGCCAGCAGCTTAACATTAGGCGGGGGGCCGAACAATGAGCAGTTCTTC. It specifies CASSLTLGGGPNNEQFF.

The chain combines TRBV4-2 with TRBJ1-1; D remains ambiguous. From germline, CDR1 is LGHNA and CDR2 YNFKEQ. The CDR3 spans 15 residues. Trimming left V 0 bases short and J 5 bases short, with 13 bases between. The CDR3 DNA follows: TGTGCCAGCAGCCAAGAACTCGCGGTCGGTACTGAAGCTTTCTTT. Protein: CASSQELAVGTEAFF.

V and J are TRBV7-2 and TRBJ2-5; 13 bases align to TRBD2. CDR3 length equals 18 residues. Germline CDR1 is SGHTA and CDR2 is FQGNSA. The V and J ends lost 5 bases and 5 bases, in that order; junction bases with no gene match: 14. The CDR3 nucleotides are TGTGCCAGCAGCCGTTCAACTAGCGGGGGGGCCTTGGGGGAGACCCAGTACTTC. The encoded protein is CASSRSTSGGALGETQYF.